This TCR beta chain was found in a study of blood T cell repertoires in COVID-19. Data came from immunoSEQ multiplex PCR; TCRdb stores just in-frame clones and leaves some out. The sample carries some 260,000 clones, about nine tenths recorded once. The ends were cut back, 3 bases at V and 10 bases at J, with 15 bases in the middle. CDR3 length equals 13 residues. Sequenced input: PBMCs or T cells enriched from blood (not recorded which). The receptor was derived from a man in his forties or fifties who had recovered from COVID-19. The J gene is TRBJ1-1, the V gene TRBV12-3 or TRBV12-4; maybe TRBD1 (6 bases). The CDR3 region is CASSFYRDWGAFF. Here the CDR3 DNA reads TGTGCCAGCAGTTTTTACAGGGATTGGGGAGCTTTCTTT.